The 9 T cell receptor beta chains below come from one sample, sequenced in a study of identical twins. TCRdb recomputed calls from the 5' RACE reads with MiXCR, one row per CDR3 protein. The sample contains fewer than 550,000 distinct CDR3 sequences, approximately 14% of which appear only once. The same data also contributed to another study, on yellow fever vaccine responses in identical twins.

Sequenced material: CD4+ T cells sorted from blood. These receptors originate from a woman younger than 35 in good health.

This clonotype was detected only a few times. This sequence joins TRBV14 and TRBJ2-1, with TRBD2 matching over 7 bases. The germline V gene encodes CDR1 SGHDN and CDR2 FVKESK. The CDR3 spans 15 residues. J lost 4 bases, V lost 1 base, and 4 bases had no gene match. CDR3 sequence reads: CASSQVLGGYNEQFF. Written as DNA, the CDR3 is TGTGCCAGCAGCCAAGTTTTGGGAGGGTACAATGAGCAGTTCTTC.

V is TRBV20-1 and J is TRBJ1-3, with D perhaps matching TRBD1 (5 bases). V lost 1 base to trimming and J lost 1 base, with 5 bases between them. The V gene's germline CDR1 is DFQATT and CDR2 SNEGSKA (reference sequence). The CDR3 runs to 13 residues. The CDR3 spells CSARGGSGNTIYF. The CDR3 DNA sequence: TGCAGTGCTAGAGGGGGGTCTGGAAACACCATATATTTT.

This chain connects TRBV5-6 to TRBJ2-7; possible D gene TRBD1, 6 bases. The CDR3 runs 17 residues. The germline V gene encodes CDR1 SGHDT and CDR2 YYEEEE. The V end lost 1 base, the J end lost 4 bases, and 21 bases lay between the germline ends. This CDR3 is CASSLNNRRLRGYEQYF. CDR3 sequence (DNA): TGTGCCAGCAGCTTGAATAACAGGAGATTAAGGGGGTACGAGCAGTACTTC.

This clonotype appeared many times. The chain is built from TRBV3-1 and TRBJ2-7; unclear D gene. Germline V gives CDR1 LGHDT, CDR2 YNNKEL (reference sequence). This CDR3 is built from 13 residues. V was shortened by 0 bases and J by 2 bases, with 5 bases between the two germline ends. CDR3: CASSQDGAYEQYF. CDR3 DNA: TGTGCCAGCAGCCAAGATGGGGCCTACGAGCAGTACTTC.

The chain combines TRBV20-1 with TRBJ2-7; 7 bases are a match to TRBD2. CDR1 and CDR2 from the germline V gene are DFQATT and SNEGSKA (reference sequence). V was clipped by 3 bases and J by 5 bases; unmatched bases: 4. The CDR3 extends over 12 amino acids. CDR3 sequence reads: CSASGTINEQYF. The CDR3 bases are TGCAGTGCTAGCGGGACTATTAACGAGCAGTACTTC.

This clonotype appeared many times. This chain links TRBV7-9 with TRBJ1-4; 8 positions agree with TRBD1. This CDR3 is built from 14 residues. Per the germline V gene, CDR1 is SEHNR and CDR2 is FQNEAQ (reference sequence). The J segment lost 7 bases and the V segment lost 5 bases, leaving 6 bases of the junction unmatched. The CDR3 here is CASSVGQAVEKLFF. DNA for the CDR3: TGTGCCAGCAGCGTGGGACAGGCCGTTGAAAAACTGTTTTTT. The variable domain in full, with the rest retrieved from reference TRBV7-9 and TRBJ1-4, is DTGVSQNPRHKITKRGQNVTFRCDPISEHNRLYWYRQTLGQGPEFLTYFQNEAQLEKSRLLSDRFSAERPKGSFSTLEIQRTEQGDSAMYLCASSVGQAVEKLFFGSGTQLSVL.

At least ten counts were recorded for this clonotype. V is TRBV28 and J is TRBJ2-1, with 11 bases lining up with TRBD2. The CDR3 is 15 residues long. Trimming removed 6 bases from V and 3 bases from J; junction bases left unmatched: 4. The germline V gene encodes CDR1 MDHEN and CDR2 SYDVKM. In DNA, the CDR3 is TGTGCCAGCAGCTTAGCGGGGGGGCTCTACAATGAGCAGTTCTTC. Its translation is CASSLAGGLYNEQFF.

V and J are TRBV7-8 and TRBJ2-3; 12 bases agree with TRBD2. Trimming removed 5 bases from V and 0 bases from J; junction bases left unmatched: 12. The CDR3 runs to 19 residues. Germline V gives CDR1 SGHVS, CDR2 FQNEAQ. DNA for the CDR3: TGTGCCAGCAGCACTAGGACTAGCGGGATGTCTTCCAGCACAGATACGCAGTATTTT. Translating it yields CASSTRTSGMSSSTDTQYF.

This clonotype was counted ten times or more. This chain joins TRBV29-1 and TRBJ1-5; 9 bases match TRBD1. V was clipped by 6 bases and J by 6 bases; unmatched bases: 6. Germline V gene sequence: CDR1 SQVTM, CDR2 ANQGSEA. The CDR3 contains 13 residues. CDR3 in amino acids: CSVAPGQGQPQHF. In DNA, the CDR3 is TGCAGCGTGGCTCCGGGACAGGGTCAGCCCCAGCATTTT. The whole variable domain, remainder taken from reference TRBV29-1 and TRBJ1-5, is SAVISQKPSRDICQRGTSLTIQCQVDSQVTMMFWYRQQPGQSLTLIATANQGSEATYESGFVIDKFPISRPNLTFSTLTVSNMSPEDSSIYLCSVAPGQGQPQHFGDGTRLSIL.